Sequencing of this T cell receptor beta chain was carried out in a study of vaccination effects on CD4 cells after COVID-19. Looking at the study overall: A couple of convalescent patients gave samples 16 days and one week before vaccination. Study observations and caveats: Clones arising from infection and from vaccination showed marked clonal contraction late after vaccination.

After expansion with viral peptide pools in the ViraFEST assay, antigen-specific CD4+ T cells were sequenced. The authors isolated CD4+ T cells after more than eight days of culture. The person acquired a PCR-confirmed SARS-CoV-2 infection between March and December 2020. Wells each received some 2.2 million PBMC, cultured with roughly 9.4 IU/ml IL-2 and around 9.8 ug/ml peptides. Using immunoSEQ multiplex PCR, the repertoire was profiled, and TCRdb retains in-frame clones only, with some absent. Here the sample spans about 22,000 clones, more than 70% being singletons. Remarks on this clone: Its antigen is still unknown.

The CDR3 covers 16 residues. The V and J ends lost 6 bases and 2 bases, in that order; junction bases with no gene match: 11. In germline, CDR1 is LGHNT, CDR2 FRNRAP. The sample here was CD4+ T cells from PBMCs cultured with a peptide pool, taken before COVID-19 vaccination. This chain links TRBV12-5 with TRBJ2-7; TRBD2 agrees at 9 bases. This TCR was recovered from a human donor who had a prior SARS-CoV-2 infection. CDR3 sequence reads: CASGLGSVAGAYEQYF. The CDR3 nucleotides are TGTGCTAGTGGACTGGGGTCGGTAGCGGGGGCCTACGAGCAGTACTTC.